This TCR beta chain was observed in a study of blood T cell repertoires in COVID-19. Using immunoSEQ multiplex PCR, the repertoire was profiled, and TCRdb retains in-frame clones only, with some absent. The sample lists over 50,000 clones; around 90% were seen once. Germline V gene data show CDR1 as LGHDT and CDR2 as YNNKEL (reference sequence). The ends were cut back, 2 bases at V and 0 bases at J, with 10 bases in the middle. The CDR3 totals 16 residues. The sequence came from a man aged 50 to 59 with active COVID-19. J is TRBJ1-4 and V is TRBV3-1 (or the pseudogene TRBV3-2), with D hard to call. Sequencing was done on a sample of peripheral blood. The CDR3 coding sequence is TGTGCCAGCAGCCAAAAGACACTTGCAACTAATGAAAAACTGTTTTTT. Translating it yields CASSQKTLATNEKLFF.